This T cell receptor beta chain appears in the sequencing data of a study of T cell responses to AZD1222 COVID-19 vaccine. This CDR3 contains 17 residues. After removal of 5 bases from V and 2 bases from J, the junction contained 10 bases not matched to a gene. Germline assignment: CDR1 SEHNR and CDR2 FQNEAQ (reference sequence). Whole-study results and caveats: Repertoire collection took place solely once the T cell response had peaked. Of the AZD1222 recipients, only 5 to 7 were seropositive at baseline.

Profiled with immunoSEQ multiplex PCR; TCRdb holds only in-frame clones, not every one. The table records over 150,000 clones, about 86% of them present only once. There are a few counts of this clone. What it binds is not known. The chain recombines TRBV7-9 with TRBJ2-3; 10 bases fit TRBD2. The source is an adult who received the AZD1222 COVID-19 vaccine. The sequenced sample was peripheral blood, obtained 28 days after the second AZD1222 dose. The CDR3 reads CASSLTASGGFTDTQYF. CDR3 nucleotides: TGTGCCAGCAGCCTTACGGCTAGCGGGGGATTCACAGATACGCAGTATTTT.